This T cell receptor beta chain was recovered during a study of T cell responses to AZD1222 COVID-19 vaccine. General observations from the study: Per reports, nearly half of all spike-specific TCRs target regions that are unmutated in variants.

For this clone: The target antigen is unknown.

Produced via immunoSEQ multiplex PCR; TCRdb's table is partial and in-frame only. Of 140,000 to 150,000 clones listed, roughly 93% are singletons. The origin of this receptor is an adult who had recovered from COVID-19. This material consisted of peripheral blood, taken after recovery from COVID-19.

CDR3 protein: CASSEYSGGYGYTF. The DNA for the CDR3 is TGTGCCAGCAGTGAATATTCAGGGGGATATGGCTACACCTTC. The chain links TRBV25-1 to TRBJ1-2, with TRBD1 matching over 7 bases. J was trimmed by 5 bases and V by 0 bases; bases with no gene match: 3. The CDR3 totals 14 residues. In germline, CDR1 is MGHDK, CDR2 SYGVNS.